The T cell receptor (beta chain) under discussion was sequenced for a study of blood T cell repertoires in COVID-19. Generated by immunoSEQ multiplex PCR, the TCRdb table keeps only in-frame clones and is missing some. This table holds roughly 160,000 clones, under 85% found once. Material for sequencing was peripheral blood. The clonotype comes from a man older than 75 with COVID-19, enrolled during active disease.

The CDR3 here is CASSLQGEAFF. The CDR3 DNA is TGTGCCAGCAGTTTACAGGGTGAAGCTTTCTTT. The V and J genes are TRBV12-3 or TRBV12-4 and TRBJ1-1; tentatively, D is TRBD1 (5 bases). With 2 bases removed from V and 7 bases from J, the gap between germline ends came to 5 bases. The CDR3 loop spans 11 amino acids.